The 5 T cell receptor beta chains in this list originate from one sample, sequenced in a study of T-cell reconstitution after alpha-beta-depleted transplantation in children. A TCRbeta library incorporating unique molecular identifiers was prepared. TCRdb redid the calling of the PCR reads with MiXCR, one entry per CDR3 protein. The data hold 490,000 or so distinct CDR3 sequences, with roughly a tenth observed a single time. Sequencing used PBMCs, obtained before TCRalphabeta/CD19-depleted stem cell transplant. The source is a child aged 2 to 10 with inherited bone marrow failure, due to receive a stem cell transplant.

There are many counts of this clonotype. This chain connects TRBV9 to TRBJ2-7; D remains unclear. V lost 0 bases to trimming and J lost 1 base, with 8 bases between them. This CDR3 comprises 14 residues. Germline assignment: CDR1 SGDLS and CDR2 YYNGEE. The CDR3 DNA is TGTGCCAGCAGCGTAGCCCCCCTTTCCTACGAGCAGTACTTC. Its protein is CASSVAPLSYEQYF.

The sample holds many counts of this clonotype. V usage is TRBV7-9 and J usage is TRBJ1-3; the D is unclear. V was shortened by 1 base and J by 7 bases, with 11 bases between the two germline ends. In germline, CDR1 is SEHNR, CDR2 FQNEAQ (reference sequence). CDR3 length equals 14 residues. The CDR3 loop is CASSLVLERNTIYF. The CDR3 DNA is TGTGCCAGCAGCTTAGTTCTTGAGCGGAACACCATATATTTT.

This clonotype was seen many times. The CDR3 region is CASSRVTRDNEQFF. Here the CDR3 DNA reads TGCGCCAGCAGCCGGGTCACTAGGGACAATGAGCAGTTCTTC. V gene TRBV4-1 combines with J gene TRBJ2-1; a possible D gene is TRBD2 (5 bases). This CDR3 contains 14 residues. Germline lookup yields CDR1 MGHRA and CDR2 YSYEKL. V lost 4 bases and J lost 5, with 12 bases in between.

This clonotype was recorded at least ten times. The rearrangement uses TRBV5-8 and TRBJ2-7, with D maybe TRBD1 (6 bases). Germline assignment: CDR1 SGHTS and CDR2 YDEGEE. CDR3 length: 16 amino acids. V was shortened by 4 bases and J by 3 bases, with 20 bases between the two germline ends. The CDR3 region has the DNA TGTGCCAGCAGCACAGAACAGGGCTTCCCTAACTACGAGCAGTACTTC. This translates into CASSTEQGFPNYEQYF.

This clonotype was counted only a few times. The chain joins TRBV20-1 to TRBJ2-3, with D possibly matching TRBD2 (7 bases). The CDR3 is made up of 17 amino acids. CDR1 and CDR2 (germline): DFQATT, SNEGSKA (reference sequence). V was cut by 5 bases and J by 2 bases, with 23 bases left in between. CDR3 residues: CSAATFSGTRPTDTQYF. For the CDR3, the DNA is TGCAGTGCTGCGACCTTCAGCGGGACACGCCCCACAGATACGCAGTATTTT.